This T cell receptor beta chain was sequenced during a study of T cell repertoires in cytomegalovirus infection. Study details: Well-studied HLA-B-restricted epitopes and recently identified HLA-C-restricted epitopes of CMV were both used in the study. Public TCR beta signature analysis indicated the presence of both CMV infection and matching HLA type.

Concerning this clonotype: The antigen is undetermined.

Overall study findings and caveats: Using cumulative public TCR beta family frequency, the authors identified those who carried CMV together with the relevant HLA.

TCRdb re-called the reads with MiXCR, one entry per CDR3 protein. The data show fewer than 150,000 distinct CDR3 sequences, about 30% seen once. The clonotype comes from a human donor in good health (CMV status not recorded). Some clones in this sample may be carry-over from other donors' samples. The sequencing here drew on CD8+ T cells from cultured PBMCs, taken from culture after CMV antigen stimulation.

The CDR3 region is CASSRRQPDGSYNSPLHF. CDR3 bases: TGCGCCAGCAGCCGCAGACAGCCGGATGGTTCCTATAATTCACCCCTCCACTTT. The gene calls are TRBV5-1 and TRBJ1-6, with D maybe TRBD1 (5 bases). V lost 4 bases, J lost 1 base, and 18 bases lay in between. The CDR3 has 18 amino acids. From germline, CDR1 is SGHRS and CDR2 YFSETQ.